These 23 T cell receptor beta chains originate from one sample sequenced in a study of blood T cell repertoires in COVID-19. The method was immunoSEQ multiplex PCR; TCRdb's version includes in-frame clones alone and lacks a portion of them. The sample lists more than 300,000 clones; around 90% were seen once. The material sequenced was PBMCs or T cells enriched from blood (not recorded which). The source is a woman in her late teens or twenties who had recovered from COVID-19.

The rearrangement joins TRBV7-9 to TRBJ1-1, with a possible D match to TRBD1 (6 bases). Trimming took off 6 bases at V and 4 bases at J, with 27 bases between the two ends. The CDR3 has 18 amino acids. Germline V lookup: CDR1 SEHNR, CDR2 FQNEAQ (reference sequence). The CDR3 loop reads CASSPQLGALAPSTEAFF. CDR3 coding DNA: TGTGCCAGCAGTCCCCAGTTGGGGGCCCTCGCGCCCAGCACTGAAGCTTTCTTT.

The gene calls are TRBV19 and TRBJ2-5; no clear D gene. Trimming removed 4 bases from V and 3 bases from J, with 6 bases in between. Germline V gene lookup returns CDR1 LNHDA and CDR2 SQIVND (reference sequence). The length of the CDR3 is 12 residues. The CDR3 reads CASSKQKETQYF. In DNA, the CDR3 is TGTGCCAGTAGTAAACAGAAAGAGACCCAGTACTTC.

The chain couples TRBV5-6 to TRBJ1-2, with TRBD1 matching 7 bases. The trim removed 0 bases at V and 7 bases at J, leaving 12 bases unmatched. The germline CDR1 and CDR2 sequences are SGHDT and YYEEEE. CDR3 length equals 16 residues. CDR3: CASSLEGARARTGYTF. CDR3 coding DNA: TGTGCCAGCAGCTTGGAGGGGGCAAGGGCGAGAACTGGCTACACCTTC. The variable domain in full, with the rest retrieved from reference TRBV5-6 and TRBJ1-2, is DAGVTQSPTHLIKTRGQQVTLRCSPKSGHDTVSWYQQALGQGPQFIFQYYEEEERQRGNFPDRFSGHQFPNYSSELNVNALLLGDSALYLCASSLEGARARTGYTFGSGTRLTVV.

About this clone itself: This same CDR3 is encoded by further DNA sequences in the sample. The chain combines TRBV4-2 with TRBJ1-2, with D unclear. CDR3 length: 13 residues. The V gene lost 0 bases and the J gene lost 4 bases, with 6 bases spanning the gap. The germline gives CDR1 LGHNA, CDR2 YNFKEQ. CDR3 sequence reads: CASSQENGYGYTF. The CDR3 region has the DNA TGTGCCAGCAGCCAAGAAAACGGCTATGGCTACACCTTC.

The rearrangement joins TRBV12-5 to TRBJ2-1; D possibly corresponds to TRBD1 (6 bases). With 5 bases removed from V and 4 bases from J, the gap between germline ends came to 12 bases. Germline V gene data show CDR1 as LGHNT and CDR2 as FRNRAP. The CDR3 extends over 14 amino acids. CDR3 region: CASGDDRSYNEQFF. The CDR3 DNA reads TGTGCTAGTGGTGATGACAGGTCGTACAATGAGCAGTTCTTC. Filled out from reference TRBV12-5 and TRBJ2-1, the complete variable domain reads DARVTQTPRHKVTEMGQEVTMRCQPILGHNTVFWYRQTMMQGLELLAYFRNRAPLDDSGMPKDRFSAEMPDATLATLKIQPSEPRDSAVYFCASGDDRSYNEQFFGPGTRLTVL.

There are a few counts of this clone. The chain is built from TRBV20-1 and TRBJ2-1, with D possibly being TRBD1 (6 bases). The CDR3 consists of 14 residues. The ends were cut back, 3 bases at V and 5 bases at J, with 14 bases in the middle. CDR1 and CDR2 (germline): DFQATT, SNEGSKA (reference sequence). The CDR3 region has the DNA TGCAGTGCTAGTGGGTCAGGGGCGAACAATGAGCAGTTCTTC. Its translation: CSASGSGANNEQFF.

The rearrangement links TRBV19 to TRBJ2-5; the match to TRBD1 covers 9 bases. Trimming cost V 5 bases and J 4 bases; bases outside gene matches: 14. Germline V lookup: CDR1 LNHDA, CDR2 SQIVND (reference sequence). The CDR3 runs to 17 residues. The CDR3 bases are TGTGCCAGTAGTTCCCCGGGACAGGGAACGCTAGGAGAGACCCAGTACTTC. Its protein is CASSSPGQGTLGETQYF.

The chain joins TRBV25-1 to TRBJ2-3, with TRBD2 identical over 14 bases. CDR3 size: 16 residues. V lost 7 bases, J lost 2 bases, and 5 bases stayed unmatched. Germline CDR1 MGHDK, CDR2 SYGVNS. CDR3: CASTSGLAGATDTQYF. DNA for the CDR3: TGTGCCAGCACATCGGGACTAGCGGGGGCCACAGATACGCAGTATTTT.

This sequence joins TRBV7-2 and TRBJ2-5; TRBD2 matches at 11 bases. Germline lookup yields CDR1 SGHTA and CDR2 FQGNSA. CDR3 length equals 16 residues. J was trimmed by 5 bases and V by 1 base; bases with no gene match: 6. In DNA form, the CDR3 reads TGTGCCAGCAGCTTAGGATCTAGCGGGGGGCCCGAGACCCAGTACTTC. It is translated as CASSLGSSGGPETQYF.

The chain uses TRBV9 and TRBJ1-1; 9 bases are shared with TRBD1. V lost 5 bases and J lost 4; bases outside the gene matches: 15. The CDR3 length is 17 residues. CDR1 and CDR2 (germline): SGDLS, YYNGEE. CDR3 protein: CASSYSGTGNGGTEAFF. The CDR3 nucleotides are TGTGCCAGCAGTTACTCCGGGACAGGGAATGGGGGCACTGAAGCTTTCTTT.

This clone was picked up a small number of times. The rearrangement uses TRBV28 and TRBJ1-6; 7 bases fit TRBD1. The V segment lost 4 bases and the J segment 10 bases; nucleotides outside the gene matches: 7. Germline lookup yields CDR1 MDHEN and CDR2 SYDVKM. The CDR3 has 14 amino acids. In nucleotides, the CDR3 is TGTGCCAGCAGTTCCCGACAGGGCAGGTCACCCCTCCACTTT. The encoded protein is CASSSRQGRSPLHF.

The V and J genes are TRBV12-3 or TRBV12-4 and TRBJ2-7, with 9 bases that match TRBD2. V lost 6 bases and J lost 2; bases outside the gene matches: 2. The CDR3 extends over 13 amino acids. The CDR3 sequence is CASSPSGAYEQYF. CDR3 nucleotide sequence: TGTGCCAGCAGCCCTAGCGGGGCCTACGAGCAGTACTTC.

The chain carries TRBV4-1 and TRBJ2-3; 9 bases map to TRBD1. Germline CDR1 reads MGHRA; CDR2 reads YSYEKL. V lost 4 bases and J lost 3; bases outside the gene matches: 11. The CDR3 spans 17 residues. The CDR3: CASSPYPGTGLTDTQYF. The CDR3 DNA is TGCGCCAGCAGCCCATATCCGGGGACAGGGCTGACAGATACGCAGTATTTT.

The chain joins TRBV6-1 to TRBJ1-3; TRBD1 matches at 7 bases. The CDR3 spans 13 residues. Germline V gene data show CDR1 as MNHNS and CDR2 as SASEGT. V was pared by 7 bases and J by 8 bases, with 8 bases of the junction left unmatched. CDR3 region: CASNRRQGDTIYF. CDR3 nucleotide sequence: TGTGCCAGCAACCGCCGACAGGGTGACACCATATATTTT.

The chain links TRBV18 to TRBJ1-4; maybe TRBD1 (6 bases). V dropped 4 bases and J dropped 8 bases, with 14 bases sitting between them. CDR1 is KGHSH, CDR2 LQKENI, per germline. This CDR3 has 14 amino acids. The CDR3: CASSQQGSREKLFF. The CDR3 bases are TGTGCCAGCTCACAACAGGGTTCTAGGGAAAAACTGTTTTTT.

This sequence joins TRBV2 and TRBJ2-4; TRBD2 is a possible D gene (7 bases). Germline V CDR1 and CDR2: SNHLY, FYNNEI. Trimming removed 4 bases from V and 0 bases from J, with 19 bases in between. CDR3 length: 18 amino acids. The CDR3: CASSVRGGGFLAKNIQYF. CDR3 bases: TGTGCCAGCAGTGTTCGGGGAGGGGGATTCCTAGCCAAAAACATTCAGTACTTC. Using reference TRBV2 and TRBJ2-4 for the parts outside the CDR3, the full variable domain is EPEVTQTPSHQVTQMGQEVILRCVPISNHLYFYWYRQILGQKVEFLVSFYNNEISEKSEIFDDQFSVERPDGSNFTLKIRSTKLEDSAMYFCASSVRGGGFLAKNIQYFGAGTRLSVL.

This clone was observed a handful of times. Other DNA sequences from this sample encode an identical CDR3 as well. This chain links TRBV27 with TRBJ1-2, with 8 bases identical to TRBD1. Trimming removed 2 bases from V and 5 bases from J; junction bases left unmatched: 1. The CDR3 is made up of 13 amino acids. The germline gives CDR1 MNHEY, CDR2 SMNVEV (reference sequence). CDR3 sequence reads: CASSLRTGYGYTF. CDR3 DNA sequence: TGTGCCAGCAGTTTAAGGACAGGGTATGGCTACACCTTC.

The chain recombines TRBV6-6 with TRBJ1-5; TRBD1 is a possible D gene (5 bases). Germline V gene sequence: CDR1 MNHNY, CDR2 SVGAGI (reference sequence). CDR3 length: 15 residues. Trimming took off 7 bases at V and 3 bases at J, with 16 bases between the two ends. The CDR3, as DNA: TGTGCCAGCATCAGTGGGGGGAGTCACAATCAGCCCCAGCATTTT. It yields the protein CASISGGSHNQPQHF.

This clone was counted a single time. This chain joins TRBV23-1 and TRBJ2-5, with D perhaps matching TRBD1 (6 bases). TRBV23-1 is an ORF; its function is uncertain. V shed 8 bases and J shed 2 bases, with 21 bases lying between them. The CDR3 is 16 residues long. The CDR3, as DNA: TGCGCCAGCGTCTCGCCTACAGGGCATCGGCAAGAGACCCAGTACTTC. Translating gives CASVSPTGHRQETQYF.

V and J are TRBV4-3 and TRBJ2-3; D unresolved. Germline-derived CDR1 and CDR2 are LGHNA and YSLEER. The CDR3 consists of 13 residues. Trimming left V 5 bases short and J 1 base short, with 7 bases between. This chain's CDR3 is CASSAQRTDTQYF. CDR3 coding DNA: TGCGCCAGCAGCGCACAGCGCACAGATACGCAGTATTTT.

The chain links TRBV7-2 to TRBJ1-2, with 7 bases matching TRBD1. The CDR3 is 15 amino acids. Germline CDR1 SGHTA, CDR2 FQGNSA. V lost 5 bases, J lost 2 bases, and 8 bases stayed unmatched. This CDR3 reads CASSTYRGSNYGYTF. CDR3 bases: TGTGCCAGCAGCACCTACAGGGGTTCGAACTATGGCTACACCTTC.

The chain uses TRBV4-2 and TRBJ2-2, with D uncertain. Looked up from germline, CDR1 is LGHNA and CDR2 is YNFKEQ. The CDR3 extends over 15 amino acids. Trimming removed 0 bases at V and 8 bases at J, with 13 bases between. DNA of the CDR3: TGTGCCAGCAGCCAAGAAGCGTTGCGTCGGGGGGAGCTGTTTTTT. Encoded protein: CASSQEALRRGELFF.

The CDR3, as DNA: TGTGCCAGCAGCCGAGGACAGGGGGCGACTGAAGCTTTCTTT. Residues: CASSRGQGATEAFF. The V and J genes are TRBV7-3 and TRBJ1-1; the match to TRBD1 covers 11 bases. The V gene's germline CDR1 is SGHTA and CDR2 FQGTGA. The length of the CDR3 is 14 residues. The V and J ends lost 5 bases and 5 bases, in that order; junction bases with no gene match: 4.